This T cell receptor (beta chain) is drawn from a study of CD8+ T cells in alopecia areata (dated by TCRdb to the late 2010s). Broadly, across the study: In both human patients and the C3H/HeJ mouse model, the study applied high-throughput TCRbeta sequencing to look at T cell clonal expansion in alopecia areata. Scalp clonality was compared across normal scalp (n=4), patchy alopecia areata scalp (n=8), and alopecia totalis/universalis scalp (n=8). immunoSEQ multiplex PCR using 35 Vbeta forward primers and 13 Jbeta reverse primers was used to amplify TCRbeta CDR3 regions. The RNA source kit depended on sample type: the PAXgene miRNA kit for fixed scalp, the miRNeasy kit for PBMCs, and the RNeasy kit for mouse skin. In humans, TCRbeta sequencing was performed on scalp tissue and on sorted CD4+ and CD8+ peripheral blood T cells from healthy controls and from patients with patchy or totalis/universalis alopecia areata. The paper's findings and limits, for the study overall: TCR sequences shared between patients were less clear than in mice, possibly partly because of HLA diversity in the patient population. Unlike mouse skin, where gammadelta T cells dominate, normal human skin contains resident alphabeta T cells that get sequenced too, which complicates analysis of the scalp TCR repertoire. Lesional scalp, especially in alopecia totalis/universalis, showed higher clonality and more expanded CD8+ clones than normal scalp, suggesting antigenic drive.

PBMCs were separated by density centrifugation and stained for CD3, CD4 and CD8, after which CD4+ and CD8+ T cells were sorted on a FACSAria. Scalp biopsies and blood samples were obtained from unaffected controls. This clone has only a few counts. Its recognized antigen is unknown. No quality values exist for individual bases; no much larger clone is one base distant. Library preparation employed the immunoSEQ multiplex PCR assay. RNA was extracted from all samples and reverse transcribed into cDNA as template for TCR sequencing. First-strand cDNA was synthesized with SuperScript III using a 2:1 mix of oligo-dT and random hexamers. Amplification bias was assessed with a synthetic immune receptor repertoire, and residual bias was removed computationally. Under the source paper's analysis protocol: Raw reads were preprocessed for error removal, and CDR3 was defined according to IMGT conventions as running from the conserved cysteine to phenylalanine. To get clonality, Shannon entropy was normalized by log2 of the number of productive unique TCRs and the result was subtracted from 1. Whether each scalp clone was CD4 or CD8 was inferred by checking scalp TCRbeta sequences against the CD4 and CD8 repertoires from sorted blood. As stored in TCRdb, this immuneACCESS dataset retains in-frame rearrangements with V and J assigned. A fraction of the clones does not appear; measured against another copy, unresolved V genes explain less than half of the discrepancy, and the remainder lacks a known reason. The DNA was the basis for D and trimming; V, J and clone size are from that table. A total of roughly 200,000 clones appear in this sample, roughly three fifths of them only once. In total, the top ten clones hold roughly 5.3% of the sample.

Trimming accounts for 5 bases at V and 0 bases at J, while the number of junction bases matched to no gene is 7. The CDR3 runs 16 amino acids, cysteine and phenylalanine included. The DNA shown is the 48-base CDR3, in frame from base 1. According to the germline V gene (reference sequence), CDR1 reads LNHNV and CDR2 reads YYDKDF. The receptor chain draws on TRBV15 and TRBJ2-4, with TRBD1 matching 7 junction bases. This TCR was recovered from a human donor in good health. The material sequenced was CD8+ T cells sorted from blood. The sequence in DNA is TGTGCCACCAGCGCTCACAGGGGATTAGCCAAAAACATTCAGTACTTC. This is translated as CATSAHRGLAKNIQYF.